The source of this T cell receptor beta chain is a study of long-term antiretroviral therapy in people with HIV. Study in general: When the earliest samples were collected, ART was typically delayed until CD4 counts fell.

From germline, CDR1 is MNHEY and CDR2 SMNVEV (reference sequence). Unmatched junction bases numbered 12, after V lost 9 bases and J lost 1 base. This CDR3 is built from 16 residues. The authors ran the immunoSEQ assay, v3.0, at survey level. Clones were read by immunoSEQ multiplex PCR, and TCRdb kept only the in-frame ones, dropping some. Of about 25,000 clones listed, around 77% are singletons. Whole-study findings and limits: Repertoire dominance by clones expanded before ART was seen at all time points. Versus controls, repertoires in people with HIV had narrower CDR3 length ranges.

As for this clone: The antigen is not known.

Sequencing used unsorted PBMCs, obtained 2.1 years after starting antiretroviral therapy. The clonotype comes from a man aged 30 to 45 with HIV. J is TRBJ2-1 and V is TRBV27; 7 nucleotides line up with TRBD1. CDR3 region: CASLSGRGQSYNEQFF. In DNA, the CDR3 is TGTGCCAGTCTATCGGGTAGGGGGCAATCCTACAATGAGCAGTTCTTC.